This T cell receptor beta chain stems from a study of regulatory T cells in long-lasting Graves disease. Background on the study: Those with persistent Graves' disease had received antithyroid drugs for over 5 years with positive TSH receptor antibodies.

Trimming took off 2 bases at V and 7 bases at J, with 14 bases between the two ends. The CDR3 has 14 residues. CDR1 DFQATT and CDR2 SNEGSKA come from the germline V gene (reference sequence). The TCR beta library used iRepertoire HTBI primers with Arm-PCR amplification of CDR3. TCRdb independently ran MiXCR on the multiplex PCR reads; one entry per CDR3 protein. The sample contains around 510,000 distinct CDR3 sequences, 20% of which appear only once. Time point reported: persistent/refractory GD, antithyroid drugs over 5 years with positive TRAb. From RNA extracted from PBMCs, the TCR library was made.

Source: peripheral blood mononuclear cells (PBMCs), taken when the disease was refractory, from a patient treated with antithyroid drugs. The TCR originated in a female donor with Graves disease. The genes are TRBV20-1 and TRBJ2-2, with D perhaps matching TRBD1 (7 bases). In DNA, the CDR3 is TGCAGTGCTAGACTAAGGGGGCGGGGCGGGGAGCTGTTTTTT. It yields the protein CSARLRGRGGELFF.